The TCR beta chain under discussion was sequenced for a study of T cell responses to AZD1222 COVID-19 vaccine. Between the trimmed V and J ends, which lost 5 bases and 5 bases, there was a span of 13 bases. CDR1 MNHEY and CDR2 SVGAGI come from the germline V gene. The CDR3 is made up of 13 amino acids. Sequencing used immunoSEQ multiplex PCR; TCRdb keeps in-frame clones, though not all of them. This repertoire shows 110,000 to 150,000 clones, roughly 90% found once; its top ten account for 4.7%. The sample here was peripheral blood, taken on day 0 of AZD1222 vaccination. The sequence derives from an adult in good health. This chain links TRBV6-5 with TRBJ2-7; D may be TRBD2 (5 bases). The CDR3 protein is CASSIRTGNEQYF. In DNA form, the CDR3 reads TGTGCCAGCAGTATCCGGACTGGCAACGAGCAGTACTTC.